A selection of T cell receptor beta chains follows, all from one sample in a study of blood T cell repertoires in COVID-19. Only in-frame clones appear in the TCRdb table, and some are missing; sequencing was by immunoSEQ multiplex PCR. The table lists some 80,000 clones, roughly 84% of them singletons. Source material: peripheral blood. These receptors came from a human donor in a cohort sampled during active COVID-19. Each CDR3 is given with its conserved first and last residue. D genes are given only for firm matches. The size of a clone is reported for some rows only, either as once, few or many, or as a class for expanded clones.

>TRBD2|TRBJ2-7|TRBV2|-
CASSALAGSSYEQYF
TGTGCCAGCAGCGCACTAGCGGGGAGCTCCTACGAGCAGTACTTC
>-|TRBJ1-3|TRBV27|-
CASRGLSGNTIYF
TGTGCCAGCAGGGGACTTTCGGGAAACACCATATATTTT
>-|TRBJ1-1|TRBV5-1|-
CASSLELADIPEAFF
TGCGCCAGCAGCTTGGAATTGGCAGACATTCCTGAAGCTTTCTTT
>TRBD2|TRBJ2-7|TRBV5-1|-
CASSSGLAAYEQYF
TGCGCCAGCAGCTCGGGACTAGCGGCCTACGAGCAGTACTTC
>TRBD1|TRBJ1-4|TRBV5-1|-
CASSSTGGESEKLFF
TGCGCCAGCAGCTCTACAGGGGGCGAGAGTGAAAAACTGTTTTTT
>TRBD1|TRBJ1-4|TRBV5-1|once
CASSLRPSGGEKLFF
TGCGCCAGCAGCTTGCGGCCCTCAGGGGGTGAAAAACTGTTTTTT
>-|TRBJ2-1|TRBV28|once
CASSLGLTEQFF
TGTGCCAGCAGTCTGGGACTCACTGAGCAGTTCTTC
>TRBD2|TRBJ2-1|TRBV3-1/TRBV3-2|-
CASSPWTSGGYEQFF
TGTGCCAGCAGCCCTTGGACTAGCGGGGGGTATGAGCAGTTCTTC
>TRBD1|TRBJ2-2|TRBV5-8|-
CASSPDRAQTGELFF
TGTGCCAGCAGCCCAGACAGGGCCCAAACCGGGGAGCTGTTTTTT
>-|TRBJ1-2|TRBV30|-
CAWSEAGRYTF
TGTGCCTGGAGTGAGGCAGGGCGCTACACCTTC
>TRBD1|TRBJ2-7|TRBV18|-
CASSRPGQRSYEQYF
TGTGCCAGCTCCCGCCCGGGACAGCGCTCCTACGAGCAGTACTTC
>-|TRBJ1-5|TRBV9|-
CASSVDGGVGQPQHF
TGTGCCAGCAGCGTAGATGGAGGGGTTGGTCAGCCCCAGCATTTT
>-|TRBJ2-4|TRBV7-2|-
CASSRAGLTAKNIQYF
TGTGCCAGCAGCCGTGCTGGGCTAACAGCCAAAAACATTCAGTACTTC
>-|TRBJ2-5|TRBV5-4|-
CASRPERAGETQYF
TGTGCCAGCAGGCCTGAGAGGGCGGGAGAGACCCAGTACTTC
>-|TRBJ2-2|TRBV4-1|-
CASSQDGQSNTGELFF
TGCGCCAGCAGCCAAGATGGGCAGTCGAACACCGGGGAGCTGTTTTTT
>TRBD2|TRBJ2-7|TRBV15|-
CATSRGGSGRGNEQYF
TGTGCCACCAGCAGAGGCGGTAGCGGGAGGGGCAACGAGCAGTACTTC
>TRBD1|TRBJ2-3|TRBV24-1|-
CATSDPRDRVADTQYF
TGTGCCACCAGTGATCCGCGGGACAGGGTGGCAGATACGCAGTATTTT
>TRBD1|TRBJ2-7|TRBV19|once
CASSSPGQGSYEQYF
TGTGCCAGTAGCTCTCCGGGACAGGGCTCCTACGAGCAGTACTTC
>TRBD2|TRBJ2-7|TRBV7-8|-
CASSARLAGVYEQYF
TGTGCCAGCAGCGCCCGACTAGCGGGAGTCTACGAGCAGTACTTC
>TRBD1|TRBJ1-5|TRBV3-1/TRBV3-2|-
CASSQGTGSGNQPQHF
TGTGCCAGCAGCCAAGGGACAGGCTCGGGCAATCAGCCCCAGCATTTT
>-|TRBJ1-1|TRBV5-1|-
CASSFSTGFTEAFF
TGCGCCAGCAGCTTCAGCACAGGGTTCACTGAAGCTTTCTTT
>TRBD1|TRBJ2-5|TRBV5-4|-
CASSPNRGRPQETQYF
TGTGCCAGCAGCCCTAACAGGGGGCGCCCCCAAGAGACCCAGTACTTC
>TRBD1|TRBJ1-5|TRBV2|-
CASSGQGADQPQHF
TGTGCCAGCAGTGGACAGGGGGCGGATCAGCCCCAGCATTTT
>TRBD2|TRBJ2-2|TRBV5-4|-
CASSWGLAGDLGELFF
TGTGCCAGCAGCTGGGGACTAGCGGGGGATCTCGGGGAGCTGTTTTTT
>-|TRBJ2-3|TRBV27|-
CASSLWREDTQYF
TGTGCCAGCAGTTTATGGCGGGAAGATACGCAGTATTTT
>TRBD2|TRBJ2-7|TRBV29-1|-
CSVRGLAGSYEQYF
TGCAGCGTACGAGGACTAGCGGGATCCTACGAGCAGTACTTC
>-|TRBJ1-1|TRBV5-1|-
CASSLGSSGSGTEAFF
TGCGCCAGCAGCTTGGGGTCGTCAGGGTCGGGCACTGAAGCTTTCTTT